Here is one T cell receptor (beta chain) with its context. What it binds is unknown. Trimming shortened V by 0 bases and J by 3 bases, and 10 bases separated the two germline ends. Germline V gene data show CDR1 as SGHDT and CDR2 as YYEEEE. This CDR3 is built from 14 residues. Clones were read by immunoSEQ multiplex PCR, and TCRdb kept only the in-frame ones, dropping some. The sample has about 68,000 clones; 75% to 85% are singletons. Specified time point: baseline, week 1 (first vaccination visit). Treatment noted: pre-vaccination baseline after standard-of-care therapy. Astrocytomas that were new, WHO grade 3 or 4, IDH1-mutant and ATRX-lost were present in the donors. This sample was included in a study of a mutant IDH1 vaccine in newly diagnosed glioma. Study summary: The treated population exhibited a male proportion of roughly 60%, a female proportion of about 38%, and a mean age of about 40 years.

Findings and limits, study-wide: Top peripheral T cell clonotype shifts appeared unrelated to pseudoprogression. The vaccine induced immune responses, and these occurred in approximately 94% of patients.

This chain links TRBV5-6 with TRBJ2-7; D is undetermined. The sample was PBMCs, taken from a glioma patient treated with radiotherapy, temozolomide or both. This clonotype was obtained from a man in his fifties with glioma. CDR3 nucleotide sequence: TGTGCCAGCAGCTTGGCTCTCGCAGACTACGAGCAGTACTTC. It yields the protein CASSLALADYEQYF.